Listed here are 4 T cell receptor beta chains from one sample, sequenced in a study of identical twins. One entry per CDR3 protein results from TCRdb running MiXCR on the 5' RACE reads. The table records over 200,000 distinct CDR3 sequences, roughly 10% of them present only once. Material for sequencing was memory T cells sorted from blood. The receptors shown here come from a man aged 45-65 years in good health.

This clonotype has ten or more counts. The rearrangement links TRBV7-2 to TRBJ1-5; D is perhaps TRBD1 (6 bases). Germline CDR1 reads SGHTA; CDR2 reads FQGNSA. This CDR3 spans 13 amino acids. Deletions cut 4 bases from V and 5 bases from J, with 9 bases between. The CDR3 here is CASSSYRDQPQHF. DNA for the CDR3: TGTGCCAGCAGCTCGTACAGGGATCAGCCCCAGCATTTT.

This sequence joins TRBV3-1 and TRBJ1-1; 8 bases align to TRBD1. Germline CDR1 LGHDT, CDR2 YNNKEL (reference sequence). The CDR3 extends over 13 amino acids. Losses at the gene ends were 8 bases for V and 3 bases for J; bases not matched to a gene: 5. CDR3 in amino acids: CASGQGGDTEAFF. The DNA of the CDR3 is TGTGCCAGCGGACAGGGAGGGGACACTGAAGCTTTCTTT.

This clonotype was seen repeatedly, ten times or more. The V and J genes are TRBV20-1 and TRBJ2-1, with a weak D call TRBD2 (5 bases). The CDR3 loop spans 14 amino acids. Trimming cost V 5 bases and J 6 bases, with 17 bases left between them. From germline, CDR1 is DFQATT and CDR2 SNEGSKA (reference sequence). The CDR3 region is CSAEEGLPPNEQFF. The CDR3 DNA reads as TGCAGTGCTGAGGAAGGACTGCCCCCCAATGAGCAGTTCTTC.

The table lists this clonotype with a few counts. J is TRBJ2-3 and V is TRBV25-1, with 9 bases matching TRBD1. The CDR3 spans 15 residues. The junction had 8 bases not matched to a gene; V was cut back by 3 bases and J by 7 bases. Germline V CDR1 and CDR2: MGHDK, SYGVNS. The DNA for the CDR3 is TGTGCCAGCAGTGATGTTGGGACAGGGTGGAATACGCAGTATTTT. Encoded protein: CASSDVGTGWNTQYF.